Listed below are T cell receptor beta chains from one sample, sequenced in a study of blood T cell repertoires in COVID-19. TCRdb's copy holds only in-frame clones and misses some; the assay was immunoSEQ multiplex PCR. The sample lists roughly 230,000 clones, 83% occurring once. Sequencing input: peripheral blood. The receptors shown here come from a human donor in a cohort sampled during active COVID-19. The CDR3 runs from the conserved cysteine through the conserved F or W. Each record gives: J gene, V gene, CDR3 protein.

J gene: TRBJ2-7
V gene: TRBV10-3
CDR3 protein: CAISGGTAYEQYF

J gene: TRBJ2-5
V gene: TRBV19
CDR3 protein: CASGTSGYQETQYF

J gene: TRBJ2-1
V gene: TRBV18
CDR3 protein: CASSPTGTGNNEQFF

J gene: TRBJ1-1
V gene: TRBV20-1
CDR3 protein: CSASPQRVTEAFF

J gene: TRBJ2-7
V gene: TRBV10-3
CDR3 protein: CAIGQGENEQYF

J gene: TRBJ2-2
V gene: TRBV24-1
CDR3 protein: CATSTTSGNTGELFF

J gene: TRBJ1-1
V gene: TRBV7-9
CDR3 protein: CASSPQGNTEAFF

J gene: TRBJ1-1
V gene: TRBV6-5
CDR3 protein: CASRPQRDTEAFF

J gene: TRBJ1-2
V gene: TRBV19
CDR3 protein: CASSMRHYQGDGYTF

J gene: TRBJ2-5
V gene: TRBV27
CDR3 protein: CASSPGLAERAQYF

J gene: TRBJ1-1
V gene: TRBV4-2
CDR3 protein: CASSQANSEAFF

J gene: TRBJ1-1
V gene: TRBV14
CDR3 protein: CASSQVGGNTEAFF

J gene: TRBJ1-1
V gene: TRBV18
CDR3 protein: CASSPPDRGEAFF

J gene: TRBJ2-7
V gene: TRBV27
CDR3 protein: CASSPSGSSYEQYF

J gene: TRBJ2-1
V gene: TRBV24-1
CDR3 protein: CATSDSGTSGRSWSYNEQFF

J gene: TRBJ2-1
V gene: TRBV9
CDR3 protein: CASSVVLGGDEQFF

J gene: TRBJ1-2
V gene: TRBV5-4
CDR3 protein: CASSGYRVGNYGYTF

J gene: TRBJ2-1
V gene: TRBV14
CDR3 protein: CASSPMTSGSINEQFF

J gene: TRBJ2-7
V gene: TRBV6-5
CDR3 protein: CASSYSAGEGAYEQYF

J gene: TRBJ1-5
V gene: TRBV27
CDR3 protein: CASSQLQGAHQPQHF

J gene: TRBJ2-5
V gene: TRBV7-3
CDR3 protein: CASSYTKQETQYF

J gene: TRBJ2-3
V gene: TRBV7-2
CDR3 protein: CASNPAGGPDTQYF

J gene: TRBJ1-5
V gene: TRBV19
CDR3 protein: CASSSQGGVSNQPQHF

J gene: TRBJ1-1
V gene: TRBV10-2
CDR3 protein: CASSAQGSSEAFF

J gene: TRBJ2-2
V gene: TRBV7-9
CDR3 protein: CASSSPLTGQGLNTGELFF

J gene: TRBJ2-3
V gene: TRBV5-6
CDR3 protein: CASSPAQGWSGTDTQYF

J gene: TRBJ1-2
V gene: TRBV5-5
CDR3 protein: CASSSTGDYGYTF

J gene: TRBJ2-3
V gene: TRBV28
CDR3 protein: CASGLAGRTDTQYF

J gene: TRBJ1-2
V gene: TRBV13
CDR3 protein: CASSSREDYGYTF

J gene: TRBJ1-2
V gene: TRBV6-5
CDR3 protein: CASRGTVNHGYTF

J gene: TRBJ1-3
V gene: TRBV10-3
CDR3 protein: CAISGQPSSGNTIYF

J gene: TRBJ2-5
V gene: TRBV6-2/TRBV6-3
CDR3 protein: CASSYDNAARYQETQYF

J gene: TRBJ2-1
V gene: TRBV20-1
CDR3 protein: CSASGPGSEQFF

J gene: TRBJ2-1
V gene: TRBV12-3/TRBV12-4
CDR3 protein: CASSKAGGYEQFF

J gene: TRBJ1-5
V gene: TRBV6-6
CDR3 protein: CASRFRTGDNQPQHF

J gene: TRBJ2-2
V gene: TRBV27
CDR3 protein: CASSLQGLAGELFF

J gene: TRBJ2-1
V gene: TRBV18
CDR3 protein: CASSPRQGNNEQFF

J gene: TRBJ2-5
V gene: TRBV4-1
CDR3 protein: CASSQDAGGETQYF

J gene: TRBJ2-7
V gene: TRBV6-5
CDR3 protein: CASSLGTDLYEQYF